Listed below are T cell receptor beta chains from one sample, sequenced in a study of T cell changes during pregnancy in multiple sclerosis. Method: immunoSEQ multiplex PCR; TCRdb's copy keeps in-frame clones and lacks some. The repertoire has about 73,000 clones, approximately 92% of them found once; the top ten carry approximately 2.8%. The sequences come from peripheral blood, collected in the third trimester of pregnancy. All receptors come from a female donor in good health, enrolled as a control in a pregnancy study. Each CDR3 is given with its conserved first and last residue. A D gene is named only where the DNA matches it firmly. Clone size is not always given. Where it is, it says once, few, many or a class for expanded clones.

>TRBV15|.|TRBJ2-3|.
CATGFGGSRADTQYF
TGTGCCACCGGCTTTGGGGGGAGTAGGGCAGATACGCAGTATTTT
>TRBV28|.|TRBJ1-1|.
CASSLSLNTEAFF
TGTGCCAGCAGTTTAAGCTTGAACACTGAAGCTTTCTTT
>TRBV6-5|.|TRBJ2-1|.
CASSYSTPDRNIEQFF
TGTGCCAGCAGTTACTCTACCCCCGACAGGAATATTGAGCAGTTCTTC
>TRBV4-2|.|TRBJ2-7|TRBD2
CASSQVSGGNYEQYF
TGTGCCAGCAGCCAAGTGAGCGGGGGGAACTACGAGCAGTACTTC
>TRBV28|.|TRBJ2-7|TRBD1
CASTTYLRDRVYEQYF
TGTGCCAGCACCACTTATCTCCGGGACAGGGTCTACGAGCAGTACTTC
>TRBV10-3|.|TRBJ2-1|TRBD2
CAIERAGGGEQFF
TGTGCCATCGAACGAGCGGGAGGAGGTGAGCAGTTCTTC
>TRBV27|.|TRBJ2-7|.
CASSLRGTGEQYF
TGTGCCAGCAGTCTGAGGGGGACGGGCGAGCAGTACTTC
>TRBV14|.|TRBJ2-3|TRBD2
CASSPPGGAFTDTQYF
TGTGCCAGCAGCCCGCCCGGGGGGGCTTTCACAGATACGCAGTATTTT
>TRBV5-1|few|TRBJ2-3|TRBD1
CASSLGGQGATDTQYF
TGCGCCAGCAGCTTGGGGGGACAGGGGGCCACAGATACGCAGTATTTT
>TRBV4-2|.|TRBJ2-5|TRBD2
CASSLSGGGETQYF
TGTGCCAGCAGCCTTAGCGGGGGAGGGGAGACCCAGTACTTC
>TRBV11-2|.|TRBJ2-5|.
CASSKLLGGGPGETQYF
TGTGCCAGCAGCAAACTGTTAGGGGGAGGGCCGGGTGAGACCCAGTACTTC
>TRBV10-2|.|TRBJ2-1|TRBD1
CASRPGQFYNEQFF
TGCGCCAGCAGACCGGGACAGTTCTACAATGAGCAGTTCTTC
>TRBV7-2|.|TRBJ2-5|TRBD2
CASNLGGRETQYF
TGTGCCAGCAACCTGGGAGGGAGGGAGACCCAGTACTTC
>TRBV28|.|TRBJ2-1|TRBD2
CASSLVTSGGFNEQFF
TGTGCCAGCAGTTTAGTCACTAGCGGGGGATTCAATGAGCAGTTCTTC
>TRBV28|.|TRBJ2-5|TRBD2
CASSAVRQGLAGPWETQYF
TGTGCCAGCAGTGCGGTCAGACAGGGACTAGCGGGACCCTGGGAGACCCAGTACTTC
>TRBV5-6|once|TRBJ1-5|.
CASSLEIGGPQHF
TGTGCCAGCAGCTTGGAAATAGGAGGGCCCCAGCATTTT
>TRBV7-9|.|TRBJ1-1|.
CASSSGTPNTEAFF
TGTGCCAGCAGCTCGGGGACACCCAACACTGAAGCTTTCTTT
>TRBV4-1|.|TRBJ1-5|TRBD1
CASSQSPGQGTQPQHF
TGCGCCAGCAGCCAATCCCCGGGACAGGGTACTCAGCCCCAGCATTTT
>TRBV7-2|.|TRBJ2-3|.
CASSLTGSPDTQYF
TGTGCCAGCAGCTTGACGGGGTCCCCAGATACGCAGTATTTT
>TRBV5-4|.|TRBJ1-2|TRBD1
CASSPGQGISDYTF
TGTGCCAGCAGCCCGGGACAGGGAATTTCCGACTACACCTTC
>TRBV7-9|few|TRBJ1-2|TRBD1
CAGTPGQGLGGYTF
TGTGCCGGGACCCCGGGACAGGGTTTGGGAGGCTACACCTTC
>TRBV27|.|TRBJ1-1|.
CASSLQYPNTEAFF
TGTGCCAGCAGTTTACAGTACCCGAACACTGAAGCTTTCTTT
>TRBV5-4|.|TRBJ1-4|TRBD1
CASSEGQLDEKLFF
TGTGCCAGCAGCGAGGGACAGTTGGATGAAAAACTGTTTTTT
>TRBV2|.|TRBJ1-1|.
CASRGARGMNTEAFF
TGTGCCAGCAGGGGGGCGAGAGGGATGAACACTGAAGCTTTCTTT
>TRBV19|.|TRBJ1-3|.
CASSPSSSGNTIYF
TGTGCCAGTTCTCCTTCCTCTTCTGGAAACACCATATATTTT
>TRBV16|.|TRBJ1-2|TRBD1
CASSHLTGDGYTF
TGTGCCAGCAGCCATTTGACAGGGGATGGCTACACCTTC
>TRBV9|.|TRBJ1-2|TRBD1
CASSVVDRGYGYTF
TGTGCCAGCAGCGTAGTGGACAGGGGGTATGGCTACACCTTC
>TRBV4-2|.|TRBJ1-1|TRBD1
CASSPTSGTGGLNTEAFF
TGTGCCAGCAGCCCCACCTCCGGGACAGGGGGTTTGAACACTGAAGCTTTCTTT
>TRBV28|.|TRBJ2-7|TRBD1
CASSRVGQELSYEQYF
TGTGCCAGCAGCCGTGTCGGACAGGAGCTCTCCTACGAGCAGTACTTC
>TRBV10-3|.|TRBJ1-1|.
CAISLRPGNTEAFF
TGTGCCATCAGCTTACGGCCAGGGAACACTGAAGCTTTCTTT
>TRBV5-1|.|TRBJ2-2|.
CASSLGAGGELFF
TGCGCCAGCAGCTTGGGCGCGGGCGGGGAGCTGTTTTTT
>TRBV5-1|.|TRBJ2-7|TRBD2
CASSLVGGGAYEQYF
TGCGCCAGCAGCTTGGTTGGCGGGGGAGCTTACGAGCAGTACTTC
>TRBV7-2|.|TRBJ1-5|TRBD1
CASGGGTASNQPQHF
TGTGCCAGCGGAGGTGGGACAGCTAGCAATCAGCCCCAGCATTTT
>TRBV6-5|.|TRBJ2-3|.
CASRSPTVRTDTQYF
TGTGCCAGCAGATCCCCCACGGTGCGCACAGATACGCAGTATTTT
>TRBV6-5|.|TRBJ2-1|.
CASRRGRPVYNEQFF
TGTGCCAGCAGGAGAGGGAGGCCGGTATACAATGAGCAGTTCTTC
>TRBV5-1|.|TRBJ1-4|.
CASSFQGNEKLFF
TGCGCCAGCAGCTTCCAGGGAAATGAAAAACTGTTTTTT
>TRBV11-2|.|TRBJ2-5|TRBD1
CASSSRTGGAETQYF
TGTGCCAGCAGCTCTCGGACAGGGGGCGCGGAGACCCAGTACTTC
>TRBV4-1|once|TRBJ2-3|.
CASSQGISDTDTQYF
TGCGCCAGCAGCCAAGGGATTAGCGACACAGATACGCAGTATTTT
>TRBV5-4|once|TRBJ1-6|.
CASSRQVPNSPLHF
TGTGCCAGCAGCCGGCAGGTTCCAAATTCACCCCTCCACTTT
>TRBV7-9|.|TRBJ2-3|TRBD2
CASSLLAGADTQYF
TGTGCCAGCAGCTTATTAGCGGGAGCAGATACGCAGTATTTT
>TRBV28|once|TRBJ1-1|TRBD1
CASSTRDRGLDTEAFF
TGTGCCAGCAGTACCCGGGACAGGGGGCTTGACACTGAAGCTTTCTTT
>TRBV5-1|.|TRBJ2-3|TRBD1
CASSFGQGADTQYF
TGCGCCAGCAGCTTCGGACAGGGCGCAGATACGCAGTATTTT
>TRBV7-8|.|TRBJ1-1|TRBD1
CASSLTGRMNTEAFF
TGTGCCAGCAGCCTGACAGGGCGCATGAACACTGAAGCTTTCTTT
>TRBV4-3|.|TRBJ2-5|TRBD2
CASSPGTSGRSASETQYF
TGCGCCAGCAGCCCGGGGACTAGCGGGAGATCGGCATCAGAGACCCAGTACTTC
>TRBV11-2|once|TRBJ2-1|.
CASSSGPRVGSYNEQFF
TGTGCCAGCAGCTCCGGCCCCAGGGTAGGCTCCTACAATGAGCAGTTCTTC
>TRBV13|.|TRBJ2-1|TRBD2
CASSPKERTRVNNEQFF
TGTGCCAGCAGCCCTAAGGAAAGGACTAGGGTAAACAATGAGCAGTTCTTC
>TRBV19|.|TRBJ2-1|.
CASSITHRSEQFF
TGTGCCAGTAGTATAACCCATCGCAGTGAGCAGTTCTTC
>TRBV28|.|TRBJ1-2|TRBD1
CASRRQGLYGYTF
TGTGCCAGCAGAAGACAGGGTCTATATGGCTACACCTTC
>TRBV7-9|.|TRBJ1-1|TRBD1
CASSDRGDTEAFF
TGTGCCAGCAGCGACAGGGGCGACACTGAAGCTTTCTTT
>TRBV7-3|.|TRBJ2-3|.
CASSTVGGWSDTQYF
TGTGCCAGCAGCACTGTGGGGGGTTGGAGTGATACGCAGTATTTT
>TRBV12-5|.|TRBJ1-4|TRBD1
CASGGGLGEKLFF
TGTGCTAGCGGAGGGGGCTTAGGTGAAAAACTGTTTTTT
>TRBV7-2|.|TRBJ1-3|.
CASSLDSTSGNTIYF
TGTGCCAGCAGCCTAGACAGCACCTCTGGAAACACCATATATTTT
>TRBV28|.|TRBJ1-2|.
CASSLLNGNYGYTF
TGTGCCAGCAGCCTTCTCAACGGTAACTATGGCTACACCTTC
>TRBV27|.|TRBJ1-6|TRBD1
CASSGHRDRAAPLHF
TGTGCCAGCAGTGGCCACCGGGACAGGGCGGCCCCCCTCCACTTT
>TRBV5-1|.|TRBJ1-6|.
CASSLGQADNSPLHF
TGCGCCAGCAGCTTGGGACAGGCTGACAATTCACCCCTCCACTTT
>TRBV14|.|TRBJ2-7|TRBD1
CASSQGGTGPSSYEQYF
TGTGCCAGCAGCCAAGGGGGGACAGGACCTAGCTCCTACGAGCAGTACTTC
>TRBV29-1|.|TRBJ2-7|.
CSVVEERQYF
TGCAGCGTTGTGGAGGAAAGGCAGTACTTC
>TRBV28|.|TRBJ1-1|.
CASGTRRAEAFF
TGTGCCAGCGGGACACGACGCGCTGAAGCTTTCTTT
>TRBV28|.|TRBJ2-7|TRBD2
CASSLGLAGGRRVEQYF
TGTGCCAGCAGTTTAGGGCTAGCGGGGGGGCGAAGAGTCGAGCAGTACTTC
>TRBV28|.|TRBJ2-1|.
CASSLWEVFGHEQFF
TGTGCCAGCAGCCTCTGGGAGGTTTTCGGGCATGAGCAGTTCTTC